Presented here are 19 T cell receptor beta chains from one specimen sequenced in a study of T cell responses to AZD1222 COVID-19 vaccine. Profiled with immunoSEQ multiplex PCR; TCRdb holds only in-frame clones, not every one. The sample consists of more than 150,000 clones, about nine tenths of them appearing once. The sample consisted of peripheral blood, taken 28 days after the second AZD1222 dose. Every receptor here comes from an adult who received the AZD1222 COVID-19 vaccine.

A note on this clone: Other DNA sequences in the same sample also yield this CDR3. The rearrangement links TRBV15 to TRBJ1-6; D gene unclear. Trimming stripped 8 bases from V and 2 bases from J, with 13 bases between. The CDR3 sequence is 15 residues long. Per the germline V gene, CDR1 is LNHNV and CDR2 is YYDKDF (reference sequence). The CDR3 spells CATRMDWPYNSPLHF. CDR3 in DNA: TGTGCCACCCGGATGGACTGGCCCTATAATTCACCCCTCCACTTT.

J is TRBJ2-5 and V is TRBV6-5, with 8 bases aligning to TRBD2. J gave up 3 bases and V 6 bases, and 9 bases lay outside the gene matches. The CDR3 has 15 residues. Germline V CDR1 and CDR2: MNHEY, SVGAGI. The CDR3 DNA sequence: TGTGCCAGCAGCGGGGGTAGCGGGATGGAAGAGACCCAGTACTTC. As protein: CASSGGSGMEETQYF.

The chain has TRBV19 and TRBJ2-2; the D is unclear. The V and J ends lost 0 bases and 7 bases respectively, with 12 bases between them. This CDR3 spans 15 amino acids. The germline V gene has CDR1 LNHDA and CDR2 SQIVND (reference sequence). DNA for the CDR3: TGTGCCAGTAGTATAGATCCTCCGATTCGCGGGGAGCTGTTTTTT. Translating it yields CASSIDPPIRGELFF.

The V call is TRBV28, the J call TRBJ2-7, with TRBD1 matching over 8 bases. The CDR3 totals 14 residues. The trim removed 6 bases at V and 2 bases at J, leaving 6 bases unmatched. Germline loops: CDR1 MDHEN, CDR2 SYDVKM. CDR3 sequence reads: CASSARGRPYEQYF. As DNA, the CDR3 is TGTGCCAGCAGCGCCAGGGGGCGGCCCTACGAGCAGTACTTC.

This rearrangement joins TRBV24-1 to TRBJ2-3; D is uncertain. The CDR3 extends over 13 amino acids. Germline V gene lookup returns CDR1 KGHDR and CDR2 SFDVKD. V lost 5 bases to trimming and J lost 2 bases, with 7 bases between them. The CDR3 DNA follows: TGTGCCACCAGTGCCCAGGCCACAGATACGCAGTATTTT. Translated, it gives CATSAQATDTQYF.

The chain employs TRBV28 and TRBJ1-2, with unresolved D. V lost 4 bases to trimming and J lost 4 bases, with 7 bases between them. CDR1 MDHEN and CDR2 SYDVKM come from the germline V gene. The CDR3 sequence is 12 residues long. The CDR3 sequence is CASSSQPYGYTF. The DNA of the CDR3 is TGTGCCAGCAGTTCGCAACCCTATGGCTACACCTTC.

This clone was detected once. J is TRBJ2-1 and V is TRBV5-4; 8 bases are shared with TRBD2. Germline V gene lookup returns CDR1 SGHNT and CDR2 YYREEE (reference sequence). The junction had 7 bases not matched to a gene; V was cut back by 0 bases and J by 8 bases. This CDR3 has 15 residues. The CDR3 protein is CASSLGGTRWDEQFF. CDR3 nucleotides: TGTGCCAGCAGCTTGGGAGGGACTAGATGGGATGAGCAGTTCTTC.

The CDR3 here is CASGLVLSQTNYGYTF. As DNA, the CDR3 is TGTGCTAGTGGTTTGGTACTTTCTCAGACTAACTATGGCTACACCTTC. The V gene is TRBV12-5, the J gene TRBJ1-2; D uncertain. With 0 bases removed from V and 0 bases from J, the gap between germline ends came to 11 bases. The CDR3 length is 16 residues. Germline V gene data show CDR1 as LGHNT and CDR2 as FRNRAP. The whole variable domain, filled in from reference TRBV12-5 and TRBJ1-2, reads DARVTQTPRHKVTEMGQEVTMRCQPILGHNTVFWYRQTMMQGLELLAYFRNRAPLDDSGMPKDRFSAEMPDATLATLKIQPSEPRDSAVYFCASGLVLSQTNYGYTFGSGTRLTVV.

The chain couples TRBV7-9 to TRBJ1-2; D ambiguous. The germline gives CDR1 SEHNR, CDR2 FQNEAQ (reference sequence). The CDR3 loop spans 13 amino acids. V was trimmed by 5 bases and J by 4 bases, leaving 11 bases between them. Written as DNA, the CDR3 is TGTGCCAGCAGCCCCGACGGACCCTATGGCTACACCTTC. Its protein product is CASSPDGPYGYTF.

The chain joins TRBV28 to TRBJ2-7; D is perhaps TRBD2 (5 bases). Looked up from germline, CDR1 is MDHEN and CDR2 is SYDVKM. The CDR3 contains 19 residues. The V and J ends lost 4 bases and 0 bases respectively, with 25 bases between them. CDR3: CASSSPLLKAGLSSYEQYF. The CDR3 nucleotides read TGTGCCAGCAGTTCCCCTCTTTTAAAGGCTGGACTGAGCTCCTACGAGCAGTACTTC.

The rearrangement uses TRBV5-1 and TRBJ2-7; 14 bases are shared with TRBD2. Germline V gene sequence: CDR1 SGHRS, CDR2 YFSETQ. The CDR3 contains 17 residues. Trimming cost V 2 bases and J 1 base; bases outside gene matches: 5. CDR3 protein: CASSLGTSGRISYEQYF. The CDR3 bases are TGCGCCAGCAGCTTAGGGACTAGCGGGAGAATATCCTACGAGCAGTACTTC. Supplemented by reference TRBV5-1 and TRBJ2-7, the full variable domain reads KAGVTQTPRYLIKTRGQQVTLSCSPISGHRSVSWYQQTPGQGLQFLFEYFSETQRNKGNFPGRFSGRQFSNSRSEMNVSTLELGDSALYLCASSLGTSGRISYEQYFGPGTRLTVT.

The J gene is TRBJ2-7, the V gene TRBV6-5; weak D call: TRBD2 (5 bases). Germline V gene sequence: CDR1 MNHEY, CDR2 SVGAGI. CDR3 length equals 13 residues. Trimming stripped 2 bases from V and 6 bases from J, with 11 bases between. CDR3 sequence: CASSYILGSEQYF. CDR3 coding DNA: TGTGCCAGCAGTTACATTTTAGGGAGCGAGCAGTACTTC.

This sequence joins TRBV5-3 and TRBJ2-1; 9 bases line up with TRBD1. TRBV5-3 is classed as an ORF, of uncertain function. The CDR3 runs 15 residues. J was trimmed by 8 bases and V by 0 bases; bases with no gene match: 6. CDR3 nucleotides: TGTGCCAGAAGCTTGGGACAGGGGGGTAGCGATGAGCAGTTCTTC. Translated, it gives CARSLGQGGSDEQFF.

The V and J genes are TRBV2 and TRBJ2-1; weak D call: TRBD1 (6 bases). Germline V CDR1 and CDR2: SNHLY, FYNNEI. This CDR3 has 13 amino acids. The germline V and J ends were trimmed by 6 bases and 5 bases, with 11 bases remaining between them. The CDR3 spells CASSSQGDNEQFF. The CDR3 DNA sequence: TGTGCCAGCAGCTCACAGGGCGACAATGAGCAGTTCTTC.

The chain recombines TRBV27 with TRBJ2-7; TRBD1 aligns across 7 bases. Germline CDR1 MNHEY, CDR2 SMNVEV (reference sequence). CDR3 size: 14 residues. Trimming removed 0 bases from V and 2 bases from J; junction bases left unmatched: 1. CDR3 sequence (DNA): TGTGCCAGCAGTTTATCAGGGGGCCCCTACGAGCAGTACTTC. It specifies CASSLSGGPYEQYF.

The CDR3 DNA follows: TGCGCCAGCAGCTTGGATACAGGGGTGGGGCAGCCCCAGCATTTT. Residues: CASSLDTGVGQPQHF. The chain links TRBV5-1 to TRBJ1-5, with 7 bases identical to TRBD1. The CDR3 contains 15 residues. Trimming removed 0 bases from V and 7 bases from J; junction bases left unmatched: 7. Looked up from germline, CDR1 is SGHRS and CDR2 is YFSETQ.

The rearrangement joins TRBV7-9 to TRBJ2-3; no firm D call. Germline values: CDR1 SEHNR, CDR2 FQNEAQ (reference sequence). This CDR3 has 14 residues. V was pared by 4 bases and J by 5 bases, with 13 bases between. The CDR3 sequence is CASSYNRAVDTQYF. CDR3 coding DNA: TGTGCCAGCAGCTACAATAGGGCCGTAGATACGCAGTATTTT. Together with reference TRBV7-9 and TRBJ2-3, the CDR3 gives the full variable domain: DTGVSQNPRHKITKRGQNVTFRCDPISEHNRLYWYRQTLGQGPEFLTYFQNEAQLEKSRLLSDRFSAERPKGSFSTLEIQRTEQGDSAMYLCASSYNRAVDTQYFGPGTRLTVL.

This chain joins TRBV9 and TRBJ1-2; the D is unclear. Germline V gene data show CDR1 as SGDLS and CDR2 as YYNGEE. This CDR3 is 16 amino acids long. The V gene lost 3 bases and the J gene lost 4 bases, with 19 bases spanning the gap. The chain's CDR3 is CASSAPAAGGLYGYTF. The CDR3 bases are TGTGCCAGCAGCGCCCCCGCTGCCGGAGGCCTCTATGGCTACACCTTC.

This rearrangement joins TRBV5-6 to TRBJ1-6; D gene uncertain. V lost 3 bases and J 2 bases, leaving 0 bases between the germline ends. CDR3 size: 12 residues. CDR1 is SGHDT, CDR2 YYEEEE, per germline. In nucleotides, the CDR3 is TGTGCCAGCAGCTCCTATAATTCACCCCTCCACTTT. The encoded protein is CASSSYNSPLHF.